This record covers a single T cell receptor (beta chain). What it binds is unknown. The germline gives CDR1 SGHAT, CDR2 FQNNGV. CDR3 length equals 15 residues. TRB amplification used approximately 250 ng of peripheral blood genomic DNA. TRB was amplified by touch-down multiplex PCR, primer pools A and B combined. After re-calling the multiplex PCR reads, TCRdb lists one entry per CDR3 protein, DNA absent. The record lists fewer than 8,000 distinct CDR3 sequences, of which the ten most abundant hold approximately 6.1%. The entry originates in a study of T cell clusters in autoimmune cytopenias. General study results and limits: The cluster-lack signature was not seen for secondary cytopenia versus chronic lymphocytic leukemia.

These records were also assigned to another study, of T cell repertoires in aging, cancer and after chemotherapy. That work states: Donor ages fell into six groups from 30 or younger up to 70 or older. Compared with age-matched healthy donors, untreated hematological or solid cancer patients showed higher blood TCR clonality. Across the chemotherapy interval, each cancer cohort showed higher median generation probability, suggesting thymic rebound.

Sequenced sample: peripheral blood. The V and J genes are TRBV11-2 and TRBJ2-2; TCRdb's assignment of TRBD2 cannot be checked, as there is no DNA. This receptor was taken from a human donor in good health. The CDR3 spells CASSSGTLNTGELFF.